This T cell receptor (beta chain) originates from a study of T cells in localized non-small cell lung cancer. Germline CDR1 reads SGHNT; CDR2 reads YENEEA. The V end lost 5 bases, the J end lost 3 bases, and 13 bases lay between the germline ends. CDR3 size: 14 residues. Generated by immunoSEQ multiplex PCR, the TCRdb table keeps only in-frame clones and is missing some. This repertoire shows roughly 2,700 clones, 25% to 35% found once; its top ten account for 15% to 17%. This sequence was found in a female donor older than 55 with stage II squamous cell lung carcinoma. This material consisted of lung tumor tissue, taken before any cancer treatment. This chain links TRBV11-3 with TRBJ1-1; D gene uncertain. The chain's CDR3 is CASSPESDDTEAFF. CDR3 nucleotide sequence: TGTGCCAGCAGCCCCGAGAGTGACGACACTGAAGCTTTCTTT. Combining the CDR3 with reference TRBV11-3 and TRBJ1-1 gives the whole variable domain EAGVVQSPRYKIIEKKQPVAFWCNPISGHNTLYWYLQNLGQGPELLIRYENEEAVDDSQLPKDRFSAERLKGVDSTLKIQPAELGDSAVYLCASSPESDDTEAFFGQGTRLTVV.